This T cell receptor beta chain appears in the sequencing data of a study of blood T cell repertoires in COVID-19. V lost 4 bases and J lost 9, with 7 bases in between. The CDR3 length is 11 residues. CDR1 and CDR2 (germline): SGHTA, FQGTGA. The assay was immunoSEQ multiplex PCR, and TCRdb's table has in-frame clones only and misses some. The sample has a few hundred thousand clones; 80% to 90% are singletons. The source material was PBMCs or T cells enriched from blood (not recorded which). This sequence joins TRBV7-3 and TRBJ2-1; D uncertain. This receptor was obtained from a man younger than 45 with acute COVID-19. CDR3 DNA sequence: TGTGCCAGCAGCTCCAGTTTTGAGCAGTTCTTC. It is translated as CASSSSFEQFF.